This T cell receptor beta chain appears in the sequencing data of a study of T cell repertoires in cytomegalovirus infection. CDR1 SGHTA and CDR2 FQGNSA come from the germline V gene. The CDR3 extends over 12 amino acids. Trimming shortened V by 10 bases and J by 0 bases, and 9 bases separated the two germline ends. TCRdb re-analysed the reads in MiXCR, keeping a single row per CDR3 protein. This table holds 200,000 or so distinct CDR3 sequences, about 20% found once. This clonotype showed up many times. The TCR sequence derives from a human donor in good health (CMV status not recorded). Some clones in this sample may be carry-over from other donors' samples. What was sequenced was PBMCs. The chain is built from TRBV7-2 and TRBJ1-2; a weak D match, TRBD1 (5 bases). CDR3 nucleotides: TGTGCCACCCAGGGACCTAACTATGGCTACACCTTC. Its protein product is CATQGPNYGYTF.